The next 13 T cell receptor beta chains were all read from a single sample in a study of OX40 agonist ivuxolimab in advanced cancers. Produced via immunoSEQ multiplex PCR; TCRdb's table is partial and in-frame only. The data contain 70,000 to 100,000 clones, around 84% of them singletons. The sequences come from CD4+ or CD8+ T cells sorted from blood, collected in a trial of the OX40 agonist ivuxolimab. The receptors derive from an adult with an advanced solid tumor such as melanoma, head and neck, liver or kidney cancer.

The rearrangement joins TRBV7-2 to TRBJ1-1; 7 bases agree with TRBD1. V lost 10 bases, J lost 5 bases, and 10 bases stayed unmatched. CDR1 is SGHTA, CDR2 FQGNSA, per germline. CDR3 length: 13 amino acids. CDR3 sequence reads: CAIGRDRGTEAFF. DNA of the CDR3: TGTGCCATTGGGAGGGACAGAGGGACTGAAGCTTTCTTT.

V and J are TRBV21-1 and TRBJ2-1; the listed D gene, TRBD1, was not tested against the DNA. TRBV21-1 is a known pseudogene. This CDR3 is built from 14 residues. The CDR3 region has the DNA TGTGCCAGCACCCCCGACAGGAGGTACAATGAGCAGTTCTTC. Amino acid sequence: CASTPDRRYNEQFF.

This chain joins TRBV6-1 and TRBJ1-5, with 7 bases identical to TRBD1. The CDR3 spans 16 residues. V dropped 4 bases and J dropped 5; count of bases not matched to a gene: 11. Germline CDR1 MNHNS, CDR2 SASEGT. In nucleotides, the CDR3 is TGTGCCAGCAGTGGGAGGGACAGTCGGTGGGATCAGCCCCAGCATTTT. Translated: CASSGRDSRWDQPQHF.

This clone was detected only once. This chain links TRBV7-2 with TRBJ2-7; 8 nucleotides agree with TRBD1. This CDR3 region has 12 residues. V shed 5 bases, J shed 13 bases, and the junction held 10 bases outside the gene matches. CDR1 and CDR2 (germline): SGHTA, FQGNSA. Written as DNA, the CDR3 is TGTGCCAGCAGCCATTCCGGGCAGGGGGCTTACGTC. Residues: CASSHSGQGAYV.

This chain links TRBV5-5 with TRBJ1-4; 7 bases map to TRBD1. Unmatched junction bases numbered 10, after V lost 2 bases and J lost 0 bases. The germline V gene encodes CDR1 SGHKS and CDR2 YYEKEE (reference sequence). This CDR3 is built from 18 residues. CDR3 residues: CASSFTQGRGATNEKLFF. The CDR3, as DNA: TGTGCCAGCAGCTTCACACAGGGGCGGGGGGCAACTAATGAAAAACTGTTTTTT.

The J gene is TRBJ1-4, the V gene TRBV7-9; D is perhaps TRBD1 (6 bases). This CDR3 has 17 residues. V was cut by 1 base and J by 3 bases, with 15 bases left in between. Looked up from germline, CDR1 is SEHNR and CDR2 is FQNEAQ (reference sequence). Here the CDR3 reads CASSLGAGAGANEKLFF. The CDR3 DNA sequence: TGTGCCAGCAGCTTAGGAGCAGGGGCTGGGGCTAATGAAAAACTGTTTTTT.

This chain links TRBV5-1 with TRBJ1-4; 9 positions match TRBD1. Trimming took 4 bases from V and 8 from J; bases not matched to a gene: 6. CDR1 SGHRS and CDR2 YFSETQ come from the germline V gene. The CDR3 runs 14 residues. DNA for the CDR3: TGCGCCAGCAGCCCCGGACAGGGGTTGGAAAAACTGTTTTTT. Its protein product is CASSPGQGLEKLFF.

V usage is TRBV27 and J usage is TRBJ2-3, with a weak D call TRBD2 (5 bases). The CDR3 runs 16 residues. V shed 6 bases and J shed 2 bases, with 18 bases lying between them. Germline V lookup: CDR1 MNHEY, CDR2 SMNVEV (reference sequence). The CDR3 DNA reads as TGTGCCAGCAGATTACAGACCGGAGGAAACACAGATACGCAGTATTTT. Amino acids: CASRLQTGGNTDTQYF.

The CDR3 region has the DNA TGTGCCAGCTCACCAGGGACAGGGAAAGAGACCCAGTACTTC. Protein product: CASSPGTGKETQYF. V and J are TRBV18 and TRBJ2-5; TRBD1 aligns across 9 bases. CDR1 and CDR2 (germline): KGHSH, LQKENI. The CDR3 totals 14 residues. Germline trimming cut 2 bases from V and 3 bases from J; bases unmatched to any gene: 1.

The chain carries TRBV29-1 and TRBJ1-1, with a possible D match to TRBD1 (5 bases). The CDR3 is 14 residues long. Per the germline V gene, CDR1 is SQVTM and CDR2 is ANQGSEA. V was clipped by 8 bases and J by 0 bases, with 16 bases between them. Here the CDR3 reads CSTEGTAMNTEAFF. The CDR3 bases are TGCAGCACCGAAGGGACGGCGATGAACACTGAAGCTTTCTTT.

The chain carries TRBV27 and TRBJ1-5, with D perhaps matching TRBD1 (6 bases). From germline, CDR1 is MNHEY and CDR2 SMNVEV (reference sequence). V dropped 8 bases and J dropped 6 bases, with 17 bases sitting between them. The CDR3 spans 14 residues. CDR3 bases: TGTGCCAGCGCGTTCACAGGGCCTCCTCAGCCCCAGCATTTT. Residues: CASAFTGPPQPQHF.

The chain recombines TRBV11-2 with TRBJ1-2; 9 positions match TRBD1. The CDR3 spans 13 residues. J lost 8 bases, V lost 3 bases, and 4 bases had no gene match. Germline V gene data show CDR1 as SGHAT and CDR2 as FQNNGV. The CDR3 DNA follows: TGTGCCAGCAGCTTTTACAGGGGGCTGGGCTACACCTTC. Amino acid sequence: CASSFYRGLGYTF.

This chain joins TRBV4-2 and TRBJ2-2, with TRBD2 matching 11 bases. CDR1 and CDR2 from the germline V gene are LGHNA and YNFKEQ. The CDR3 is made up of 18 amino acids. J lost 5 bases, V lost 1 base, and 9 bases had no gene match. The CDR3 sequence is CASSQAASGGPGTGELFF. The CDR3 coding sequence is TGTGCCAGCAGCCAAGCGGCTAGCGGGGGGCCGGGGACCGGGGAGCTGTTTTTT.